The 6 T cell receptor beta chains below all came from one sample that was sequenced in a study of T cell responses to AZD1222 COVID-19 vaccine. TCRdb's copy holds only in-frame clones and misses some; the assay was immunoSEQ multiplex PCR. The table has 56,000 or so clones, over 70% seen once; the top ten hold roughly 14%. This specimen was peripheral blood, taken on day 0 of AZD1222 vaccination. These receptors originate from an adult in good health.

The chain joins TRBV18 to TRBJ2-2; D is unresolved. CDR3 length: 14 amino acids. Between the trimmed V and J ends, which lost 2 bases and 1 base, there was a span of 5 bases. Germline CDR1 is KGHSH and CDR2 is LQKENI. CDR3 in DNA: TGTGCCAGCTCACCAGGCGAGAACACCGGGGAGCTGTTTTTT. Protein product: CASSPGENTGELFF. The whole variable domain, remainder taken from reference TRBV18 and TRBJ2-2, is NAGVMQNPRHLVRRRGQEARLRCSPMKGHSHVYWYRQLPEEGLKFMVYLQKENIIDESGMPKERFSAEFPKEGPSILRIQQVVRGDSAAYFCASSPGENTGELFFGEGSRLTVL.

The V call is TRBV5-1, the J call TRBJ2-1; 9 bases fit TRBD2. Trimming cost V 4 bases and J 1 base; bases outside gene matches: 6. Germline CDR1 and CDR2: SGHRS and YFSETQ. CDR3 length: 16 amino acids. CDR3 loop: CASSSKLAGSYNEQFF. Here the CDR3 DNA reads TGCGCCAGCAGCAGCAAACTAGCGGGTTCCTACAATGAGCAGTTCTTC.

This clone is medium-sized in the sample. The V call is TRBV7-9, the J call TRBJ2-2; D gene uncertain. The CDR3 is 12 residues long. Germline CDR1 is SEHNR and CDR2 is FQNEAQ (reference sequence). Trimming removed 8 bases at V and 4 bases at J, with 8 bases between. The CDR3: CASGWGTGELFF. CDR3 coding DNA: TGTGCCAGCGGTTGGGGCACCGGGGAGCTGTTTTTT.

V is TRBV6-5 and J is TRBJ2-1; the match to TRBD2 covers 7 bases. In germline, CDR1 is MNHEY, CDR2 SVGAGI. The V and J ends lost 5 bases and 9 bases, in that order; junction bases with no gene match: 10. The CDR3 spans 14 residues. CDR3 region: CASSPGTTSGEQFF. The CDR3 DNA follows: TGTGCCAGCAGTCCAGGGACTACCTCCGGTGAGCAGTTCTTC.

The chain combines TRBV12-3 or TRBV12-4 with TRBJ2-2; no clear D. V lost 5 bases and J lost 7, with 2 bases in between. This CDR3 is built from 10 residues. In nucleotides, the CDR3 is TGTGCCAGCAGTAACGGGGAGCTGTTTTTT. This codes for CASSNGELFF.

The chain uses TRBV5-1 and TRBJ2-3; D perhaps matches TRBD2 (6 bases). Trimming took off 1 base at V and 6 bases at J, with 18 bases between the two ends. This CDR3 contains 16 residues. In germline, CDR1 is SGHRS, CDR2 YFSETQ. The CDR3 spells CASSLQYSEGPDTQYF. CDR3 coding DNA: TGCGCCAGCAGCTTGCAATATTCGGAGGGGCCGGATACGCAGTATTTT.